Listed below are T cell receptor beta chains from one sample, sequenced in a study of cytomegalovirus exposure and HLA in healthy donors. TCRdb keeps only in-frame clones here, not all; method: immunoSEQ multiplex PCR. The sample lists around 150,000 clones; 82% were seen once. Sample: PBMCs. The receptor set was obtained from a girl between 10 and 17 years old in good health and CMV-seropositive. The CDR3 runs from the conserved cysteine through the conserved F or W. D genes are given only for firm matches. The listing skips clone size in some rows; elsewhere it reads once, few, many or a size class.

TRBV4-1,.,TRBD1,TRBJ2-7,CASSQGGLTGINEQYF,TGCGCCAGCAGCCAAGGTGGCTTGACAGGGATAAACGAGCAGTACTTC
TRBV7-9,.,TRBD1,TRBJ2-1,CASAEVGTGGSYEQFF,TGTGCCAGCGCAGAGGTGGGGACAGGGGGCTCCTATGAGCAGTTCTTC
TRBV5-1,.,TRBD2,TRBJ2-7,CASSWAPTSGSYEQYF,TGCGCCAGCAGCTGGGCCCCGACTAGCGGCTCCTACGAGCAGTACTTC
TRBV15,.,TRBD2,TRBJ2-1,CATSRGPGTSAENEQFF,TGTGCCACCAGCAGAGGACCCGGGACTAGCGCCGAGAATGAGCAGTTCTTC
TRBV7-2,.,TRBD1,TRBJ2-1,CASTTTAGGGDTSWQFF,TGTGCCAGCACCACTACGGCAGGGGGTGGGGATACCTCATGGCAGTTCTTC
TRBV18,.,.,TRBJ1-1,CASSPTRGTEAFF,TGTGCCAGCTCACCGACTCGGGGGACTGAAGCTTTCTTT
TRBV5-1,.,TRBD1,TRBJ2-1,CASSLGRDRGHNEQFF,TGCGCCAGCAGCTTGGGCCGGGACAGGGGACACAATGAGCAGTTCTTC
TRBV5-1,.,TRBD2,TRBJ2-1,CASSLIAGGPFNEQFF,TGCGCCAGCAGCTTAATAGCGGGGGGCCCCTTCAATGAGCAGTTCTTC
TRBV15,.,TRBD2,TRBJ2-7,CATSSFPGTSGNYEQYF,TGTGCCACCAGCAGCTTTCCCGGGACTAGCGGGAACTACGAGCAGTACTTC
TRBV14,.,TRBD2,TRBJ2-3,CASKRSSGRWDTQYF,TGTGCCAGCAAAAGGTCTAGCGGGAGGTGGGATACGCAGTATTTT
TRBV27,.,TRBD2,TRBJ2-1,CASEAGGVYNEQFF,TGTGCCAGCGAGGCGGGGGGGGTCTACAATGAGCAGTTCTTC
TRBV5-4,.,.,TRBJ1-1,CASSHRSTEAFF,TGTGCCAGCAGCCACCGGTCCACTGAAGCTTTCTTT
TRBV4-3,.,.,TRBJ1-1,CASSQVYRDTEAFF,TGCGCCAGCAGCCAAGTCTACCGGGACACTGAAGCTTTCTTT
TRBV11-2,.,TRBD2,TRBJ2-7,CASSLDWGGSYEQYF,TGTGCCAGCAGCTTAGATTGGGGGGGGTCCTACGAGCAGTACTTC
TRBV29-1,once,.,TRBJ1-1,CSVEQGNTEAFF,TGCAGCGTGGAACAGGGGAACACTGAAGCTTTCTTT
TRBV10-3,.,TRBD1,TRBJ1-2,CAISAPGQGNGYTF,TGTGCCATCAGTGCCCCGGGACAGGGGAATGGCTACACCTTC
TRBV5-1,.,TRBD2,TRBJ2-2,CASSPESGGTGELFF,TGCGCCAGCAGCCCCGAGTCGGGGGGCACCGGGGAGCTGTTTTTT
TRBV4-2,.,.,TRBJ2-1,CASSQASLMENNEQFF,TGTGCCAGCAGCCAGGCGTCCCTCATGGAGAACAATGAGCAGTTCTTC
TRBV5-1,.,.,TRBJ1-2,CASRRGQNYGYTF,TGCGCCAGCCGACGGGGTCAGAACTATGGCTACACCTTC
TRBV2,.,.,TRBJ2-7,CASSPPDNYEQYF,TGTGCCAGCAGCCCCCCCGACAACTACGAGCAGTACTTC
TRBV4-1,.,TRBD2,TRBJ2-7,CASSQGPSGVMYEQYF,TGCGCCAGCAGCCAAGGTCCTAGCGGGGTGATGTACGAGCAGTACTTC
TRBV5-1,.,TRBD1,TRBJ1-4,CASSLGTGTGREKLFF,TGCGCCAGCAGCTTGGGGACAGGGACGGGACGGGAAAAACTGTTTTTT
TRBV4-1,.,.,TRBJ1-2,CASSPTSDYYGYTF,TGCGCCAGCAGCCCTACTTCTGACTACTATGGCTACACCTTC
TRBV15,once,TRBD2,TRBJ2-3,CATSRQRDGEGADTQYF,TGTGCCACCAGCAGACAAAGGGACGGGGAGGGAGCAGATACGCAGTATTTT
TRBV29-1,.,.,TRBJ1-2,CSVIPSTHRVDGYTF,TGCAGCGTGATTCCGAGCACCCACAGGGTTGATGGCTACACCTTC
TRBV29-1,.,.,TRBJ1-3,CSVSPRVSGNTIYF,TGCAGCGTGAGCCCCAGGGTCTCTGGAAACACCATATATTTT
TRBV4-1,.,TRBD2,TRBJ2-1,CASSQGLAGAYNEQFF,TGCGCCAGCAGCCAAGGACTAGCGGGAGCCTACAATGAGCAGTTCTTC
TRBV10-3,once,.,TRBJ1-1,CATGGGGQKALFTEAFF,TGTGCCACCGGAGGGGGGGGTCAAAAAGCCTTATTCACTGAAGCTTTCTTT
TRBV6-5,.,TRBD1,TRBJ2-7,CASSSWTGLQYF,TGTGCCAGCAGTTCCTGGACAGGCTTGCAGTACTTC
TRBV9,.,.,TRBJ2-1,CASSVGPSHRYNEQFF,TGTGCCAGCAGCGTAGGGCCTAGCCACCGCTACAATGAGCAGTTCTTC